The 2 T cell receptor beta chains given below trace back to one sample, sequenced in a study of T cells in Graves' hyperthyroidism and ophthalmopathy. RNA transcripts gave rise to amplified TCR beta CDR3 regions. Researchers ran a first-round RT-PCR on the TCR CDR3 using the HTBI primer set. Each CDR3 protein gets one entry after TCRdb re-called the multiplex PCR reads with MiXCR. This table has about 460,000 distinct CDR3 sequences, roughly 22% appearing once. The sample was blood. The receptors come from a woman aged 70-85 years with Graves' ophthalmopathy.

This chain uses TRBV6-1 with TRBJ1-5, with TRBD1 identical over 8 bases. Looked up from germline, CDR1 is MNHNS and CDR2 is SASEGT. V was clipped by 6 bases and J by 2 bases; unmatched bases: 6. The CDR3 spans 15 residues. DNA for the CDR3: TGTGCCAGCAGCCTTGACAGGGGAGGCAATCAGCCCCAGCATTTT. Encoded protein: CASSLDRGGNQPQHF.

This sequence joins TRBV27 and TRBJ2-7; D is unclear. Looked up from germline, CDR1 is MNHEY and CDR2 is SMNVEV (reference sequence). This CDR3 is built from 17 residues. With 2 bases removed from V and 4 bases from J, the gap between germline ends came to 21 bases. CDR3 region: CASSLDSLEKGAYEQYF. CDR3 in DNA: TGTGCCAGCAGTTTAGATTCGCTCGAGAAGGGTGCGTACGAGCAGTACTTC.